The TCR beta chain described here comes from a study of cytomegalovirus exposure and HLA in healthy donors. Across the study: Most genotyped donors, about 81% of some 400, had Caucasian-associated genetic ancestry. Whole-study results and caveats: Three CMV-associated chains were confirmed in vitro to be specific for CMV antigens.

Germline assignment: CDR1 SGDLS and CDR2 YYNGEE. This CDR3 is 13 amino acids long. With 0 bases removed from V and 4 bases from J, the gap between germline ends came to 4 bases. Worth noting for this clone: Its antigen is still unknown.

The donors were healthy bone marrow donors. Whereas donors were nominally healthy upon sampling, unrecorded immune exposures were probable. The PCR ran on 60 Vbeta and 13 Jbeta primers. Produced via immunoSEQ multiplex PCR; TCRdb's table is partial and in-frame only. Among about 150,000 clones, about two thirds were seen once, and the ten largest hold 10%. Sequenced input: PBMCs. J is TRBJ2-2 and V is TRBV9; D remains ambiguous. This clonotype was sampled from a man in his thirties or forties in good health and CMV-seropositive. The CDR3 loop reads CASSVDSTGELFF. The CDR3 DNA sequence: TGTGCCAGCAGCGTAGACAGCACCGGGGAGCTGTTTTTT.